The subject of this entry is one T cell receptor (beta chain). A much larger clone differs by one base, so this may be a read error. These data belong to a study of blood T cells in healthy people across ages. Primed by a sample-barcoded 5' primer and a J-beta primer mix, a second PCR proceeded for 7 to 11 cycles. A 12-random-nucleotide template-switch adaptor tagged each cDNA molecule. TCRdb analysed the 5' RACE reads with MiXCR anew, one entry per CDR3 protein. The sample consists of 870,000 or so distinct CDR3 sequences, around 26% of them appearing once. The CDR3 contains 16 residues. From germline, CDR1 is SEHNR and CDR2 FQNEAQ (reference sequence).

This clonotype was obtained from an elderly woman in good health. V and J are TRBV7-9 and TRBJ2-3, with D uncertain. Material for sequencing was blood. In nucleotides, the CDR3 is TGTGCCAGCAGCTCTGGCTTACAGCTCTCCACAGATGCGCAGTATTTT. Its translation is CASSSGLQLSTDAQYF.